The entry below gives a single TCR beta chain sequence along with its context. In the authors' methods: Nucleated cell number was recorded as an estimate derived from reference gene primer amplification. Assay: immunoSEQ multiplex PCR; the TCRdb copy retains only in-frame clones and omits some. V and J calls and clone size come straight from that table; D and trimming were deduced from the DNA. The table shows just under 85,000 clones, with 83% occurring only once. Germline V gene lookup returns CDR1 SGHAT and CDR2 FQDESV (reference sequence). V was clipped by 2 bases and J by 7 bases, with 14 bases between them. This CDR3 has 15 residues. This sample is part of a study of blood T cell repertoires in COVID-19. The overall study: Acute-phase and convalescent COVID-19 samples originated in the United States, Italy and Spain. Nucleic acid was either cDNA or gDNA, and it came from T cells, B-cell-depleted T cells, or PBMCs.

Sequencing used peripheral blood. The clonotype was recovered from a woman older than 75 with acute or convalescent COVID-19. The chain carries TRBV11-1 and TRBJ1-4; no clear D. The CDR3 protein is CASSLQRGIGEKLFF. The CDR3, as DNA: TGTGCCAGCAGCTTACAAAGAGGGATCGGTGAAAAACTGTTTTTT.